Listed below are T cell receptor beta chains from one sample, sequenced in a study of cytomegalovirus exposure and HLA in healthy donors. Libraries were prepared by immunoSEQ multiplex PCR; TCRdb keeps only in-frame clonotypes and omits some of them. The repertoire holds about 150,000 clones, with over 60% as singletons. Specimen: PBMCs. Source of these receptors: a woman between 18 and 30 years old in good health and CMV-seronegative. Each CDR3 is given with its conserved first and last residue. A D gene is named only where the DNA matches it firmly. Clone size is given for some rows only: seen once, a few or many times, or a class if the clone is expanded.

j_gene	d_gene	abundance	v_gene	CDR3aa	CDR3nt
TRBJ1-3	TRBD1	once	TRBV4-3	CASSRTTGEYRNTIYF	TGCGCCAGCAGCCGAACGACAGGGGAGTACAGAAACACCATATATTTT
TRBJ1-1	-	medium-sized	TRBV7-9	CASSGQLYLNTEAFF	TGTGCCAGCAGCGGACAGTTATACTTGAACACTGAAGCTTTCTTT
TRBJ2-5	TRBD2	few	TRBV5-1	CASSSGRGYQETQYF	TGCGCCAGCAGCTCAGGGAGGGGCTACCAAGAGACCCAGTACTTC
TRBJ2-3	-	-	TRBV21-1	CASSKGPLTSTRTDTQYF	TGTGCCAGCAGCAAAGGCCCTTTGACTAGCACCCGCACAGATACGCAGTATTTT
TRBJ2-7	TRBD2	-	TRBV5-1	CASRSTSGGYEQYF	TGCGCCAGCAGGTCGACTAGCGGGGGCTACGAGCAGTACTTC
TRBJ2-2	TRBD2	-	TRBV5-5	CASSPRSGRALIGELFF	TGTGCCAGCAGCCCGAGAAGCGGGAGGGCCCTCATCGGGGAGCTGTTTTTT
TRBJ1-4	-	-	TRBV5-1	CASSLGEGREKLFF	TGCGCCAGCAGCTTGGGGGAGGGGAGAGAAAAACTGTTTTTT
TRBJ2-7	TRBD1	-	TRBV10-3	CAISVGQGVREQYF	TGTGCCATTAGTGTGGGACAGGGGGTACGGGAGCAGTACTTC
TRBJ2-1	TRBD2	-	TRBV7-2	CASSLLAGDYNEQFF	TGTGCCAGCAGCTTACTAGCGGGAGACTACAATGAGCAGTTCTTC
TRBJ2-3	-	once	TRBV7-2	CASSLSTEHSSTDTQYF	TGTGCCAGCAGCTTATCTACAGAGCATTCAAGCACAGATACGCAGTATTTT
TRBJ1-4	-	-	TRBV2	CASSGAGAIGEKLFF	TGTGCCAGCAGTGGCGCGGGGGCGATTGGAGAAAAACTGTTTTTT
TRBJ2-3	TRBD2	-	TRBV9	CASSGAGSTDTQYF	TGTGCCAGCAGCGGAGCGGGGAGCACAGATACGCAGTATTTT
TRBJ1-1	TRBD1	-	TRBV4-3	CASSPGTGARDTEAFF	TGCGCCAGCAGCCCGGGGACAGGGGCCAGGGACACTGAAGCTTTCTTT
TRBJ2-5	-	-	TRBV7-6	CASSWRVVATRETQYF	TGTGCCAGCAGCTGGAGAGTTGTGGCCACGAGGGAGACCCAGTACTTC
TRBJ2-5	-	once	TRBV7-9	CASSTLGETQYF	TGTGCCAGCAGCACCCTAGGAGAGACCCAGTACTTC
TRBJ2-3	-	once	TRBV28	CASSLEAVKGGTDTQYF	TGTGCCAGCAGTTTAGAGGCGGTCAAAGGCGGCACAGATACGCAGTATTTT
TRBJ2-1	TRBD2	once	TRBV10-3	CATVAGTEPEQFF	TGTGCCACCGTAGCGGGCACCGAACCTGAGCAGTTCTTC
TRBJ2-5	TRBD1	-	TRBV6-6	CASKMTGRETQYF	TGTGCCAGCAAGATGACAGGGAGAGAGACCCAGTACTTC
TRBJ1-6	TRBD1	-	TRBV27	CASSSLRDRVGSSYNSPLHF	TGTGCCAGCAGTTCACTCCGGGACAGGGTCGGGAGCTCCTATAATTCACCCCTCCACTTT
TRBJ1-1	-	-	TRBV27	CASSYTGGNTEAFF	TGTGCCAGCAGTTATACGGGAGGGAACACTGAAGCTTTCTTT
TRBJ1-2	TRBD1	-	TRBV9	CASSEGQNYGYTF	TGTGCCAGCAGCGAGGGACAGAACTATGGCTACACCTTC
TRBJ2-1	TRBD2	-	TRBV30	CAWSVLVGGYNEQFF	TGTGCCTGGAGTGTACTGGTCGGGGGGTACAATGAGCAGTTCTTC
TRBJ2-1	TRBD1	-	TRBV5-6	CASSLSRDSSYNEQFF	TGTGCCAGCAGCTTGTCTCGGGACAGCTCCTACAATGAGCAGTTCTTC